This paragraph reports one T cell receptor beta chain. This sample was included in a study of CD8 T cells in Susac syndrome. When the RNA was reverse transcribed, random hexamers were used with an input of about 0.5 to 1 ug. TCRdb re-analysed the immunoSEQ multiplex PCR reads in MiXCR, keeping a single row per CDR3 protein. The sample consists of some 260,000 distinct CDR3 sequences, roughly 95% of them appearing once. The CDR3 has 14 amino acids. J was trimmed by 3 bases and V by 6 bases; bases with no gene match: 3. Looked up from germline, CDR1 is MNHEY and CDR2 is SMNVEV (reference sequence). Sequenced material: CD4+ T cells from PBMCs. The TCR was taken from a human donor with multiple sclerosis. The V gene is TRBV27, the J gene TRBJ2-5, with 11 bases identical to TRBD2. DNA for the CDR3: TGTGCCAGCAGAGGACTAGCGGGTAAAGAGACCCAGTACTTC. Translation gives CASRGLAGKETQYF.